Sequencing of this TCR beta chain was carried out in a study of shared clonotypes between healthy human individuals. CDR3 length: 12 residues. Germline-derived CDR1 and CDR2 are KGHSH and LQKENI. Trimming took 4 bases from V and 5 from J, leaving 8 bases between them. Sequencing was performed with immunoSEQ multiplex PCR; in TCRdb, only in-frame clones are kept and a portion is missing. The sample lists over 150,000 clones, 65% to 80% occurring once. Source material: memory CD4+ T cells sorted from blood. Subset here: CD45RA-negative fraction. This clonotype was sampled from a man aged 30 to 45 in good health. V gene TRBV18 combines with J gene TRBJ1-2; no clear D gene. CDR3 residues: CASSLANYGYTF. The CDR3 DNA follows: TGTGCCAGCTCACTGGCCAATTATGGCTACACCTTC.